A single sample gave rise to the 28 T cell receptor beta chains below, sequenced in a study of blood T cell repertoires in COVID-19 (TCRdb year 2020). Library prep was done by the immunoSEQ multiplex PCR assay. TCRdb mirrors the immuneACCESS table, restricted to in-frame sequences. Some clones are absent from its copies; in checked studies, under half trace to an unresolved V gene, and the reason for the others is unknown. The sample table contains around 99,000 clones; only one count was recorded for about three quarters of them. Jointly, the top ten make up around 9% of the sample. Sequenced input: peripheral blood. Source of these receptors: a middle-aged man who had recovered from COVID-19.

The chain couples TRBV14 to TRBJ2-1, with D perhaps TRBD2 (6 bases). Germline V gene lookup returns CDR1 SGHDN and CDR2 FVKESK. Trimming left V 4 bases short and J 4 bases short, with 8 bases between. This CDR3 is 13 amino acids long. CDR3 in DNA: TGTGCCAGCAGCCGGGACTTGTACAATGAGCAGTTCTTC. As protein: CASSRDLYNEQFF.

The rearrangement joins TRBV6-5 to TRBJ1-5; 7 bases are shared with TRBD1. The CDR3 is made up of 15 amino acids. Unmatched junction bases numbered 12, after V lost 10 bases and J lost 3 bases. Germline V gene lookup returns CDR1 MNHEY and CDR2 SVGAGI. In DNA form, the CDR3 reads TGTGCCACCCGTAAGACGGGACAGCTCAATCAGCCCCAGCATTTT. Its translation is CATRKTGQLNQPQHF.

A single count supports this clone. This chain links TRBV5-1 with TRBJ2-7; 7 positions agree with TRBD2. Looked up from germline, CDR1 is SGHRS and CDR2 is YFSETQ. Germline trimming cut 6 bases from V and 0 bases from J; bases unmatched to any gene: 6. The CDR3 has 14 amino acids. CDR3 coding DNA: TGCGCCAGCAAACCGACTAGCTCCTCCTACGAGCAGTACTTC. This codes for CASKPTSSSYEQYF.

This rearrangement joins TRBV6-5 to TRBJ1-1, with a tentative D call TRBD1 (6 bases). Trimming cost V 2 bases and J 7 bases, with 8 bases left between them. Germline V lookup: CDR1 MNHEY, CDR2 SVGAGI. CDR3 length: 12 residues. The CDR3 nucleotides are TGTGCCAGCAGTTACACAGGGTTTGAAGCTTTCTTT. Its translation: CASSYTGFEAFF.

The rearrangement uses TRBV7-8 and TRBJ2-1; no reliable D call. The germline V gene encodes CDR1 SGHVS and CDR2 FQNEAQ. Trimming cost V 1 base and J 0 bases, with 10 bases left between them. The CDR3 has 16 amino acids. The CDR3 spells CASSLGGRSSYNEQFF. CDR3 sequence (DNA): TGTGCCAGCAGCTTAGGAGGAAGGAGCTCCTACAATGAGCAGTTCTTC.

The rearrangement joins TRBV5-8 to TRBJ1-1, with unresolved D. Germline V CDR1 and CDR2: SGHTS, YDEGEE. This CDR3 comprises 15 residues. The ends were cut back, 1 base at V and 3 bases at J, with 13 bases in the middle. The CDR3 nucleotides are TGTGCCAGCAGCTTGAACATCCTAGAACACACTGAAGCTTTCTTT. The encoded protein is CASSLNILEHTEAFF.

The rearrangement links TRBV19 to TRBJ1-4; D unresolved. Germline values: CDR1 LNHDA, CDR2 SQIVND (reference sequence). V was clipped by 1 base and J by 7 bases, with 16 bases between them. This CDR3 comprises 16 residues. CDR3 sequence: CASSIANNRGSEKLFF. The CDR3 DNA reads as TGTGCCAGTAGTATAGCAAACAACCGAGGTTCTGAAAAACTGTTTTTT.

This clone was counted only a few times. The chain uses TRBV7-6 and TRBJ2-7, with D tentatively TRBD2 (6 bases). The CDR3 length is 14 residues. The germline gives CDR1 SGHVS, CDR2 FNYEAQ. V lost 1 base and J lost 2, with 9 bases in between. The CDR3 is CASSLGGVPYEQYF. Written as DNA, the CDR3 is TGTGCCAGCAGCTTAGGCGGGGTTCCCTACGAGCAGTACTTC.

CDR3 sequence (DNA): TGTGCCAGCAGCCCCCGGACTAGCGGGAGGGTTTCCGGGGCCAACGTCCTGACTTTC. Translated, it gives CASSPRTSGRVSGANVLTF. This rearrangement joins TRBV7-2 to TRBJ2-6; 15 positions agree with TRBD2. The V gene end was trimmed by 5 bases and the J gene end by 4 bases; junction bases not matched to a gene: 9. CDR1 is SGHTA and CDR2 is FQGNSA in the germline V gene. The CDR3 loop spans 19 amino acids.

The V and J genes are TRBV7-2 and TRBJ2-6, with D tentatively TRBD2 (5 bases). This CDR3 contains 17 residues. Germline CDR1 is SGHTA and CDR2 is FQGNSA. V lost 4 bases, J lost 0 bases, and 13 bases lay in between. The CDR3 nucleotides are TGTGCCAGCAGCTGGCGGGCTGCCAACTCTGGGGCCAACGTCCTGACTTTC. Amino acid sequence: CASSWRAANSGANVLTF. Combining the CDR3 with reference TRBV7-2 and TRBJ2-6 gives the whole variable domain GAGVSQSPSNKVTEKGKDVELRCDPISGHTALYWYRQSLGQGLEFLIYFQGNSAPDKSGLPSDRFSAERTGGSVSTLTIQRTQQEDSAVYLCASSWRAANSGANVLTFGAGSRLTVL.

The chain uses TRBV6-6 and TRBJ1-5; the D gene is possibly TRBD1 (5 bases). V dropped 4 bases and J dropped 6 bases, with 13 bases sitting between them. Germline V gene sequence: CDR1 MNHNY, CDR2 SVGAGI (reference sequence). The CDR3 covers 14 residues. For the CDR3, the DNA is TGTGCCAGCAGTTTACCTTGGGGGGGTCAGCCCCAGCATTTT. Translating gives CASSLPWGGQPQHF.

The chain employs TRBV28 and TRBJ1-1; 8 bases are shared with TRBD1. V was pared by 7 bases and J by 3 bases, with 4 bases of the junction left unmatched. The CDR3 contains 13 residues. CDR1 is MDHEN, CDR2 SYDVKM, per germline. The CDR3 region is CASTLDRDTEAFF. The CDR3 region has the DNA TGTGCCAGCACCCTGGACAGGGACACTGAAGCTTTCTTT.

This chain connects TRBV6-5 to TRBJ1-2; 9 bases are shared with TRBD1. The germline gives CDR1 MNHEY, CDR2 SVGAGI. V was pared by 6 bases and J by 3 bases, with 5 bases of the junction left unmatched. The CDR3 loop spans 14 amino acids. The CDR3 loop is CASRRQGGHYGYTF. The CDR3 region has the DNA TGTGCCAGCAGGCGACAGGGGGGCCACTATGGCTACACCTTC.

The genes are TRBV5-1 and TRBJ2-2, with 13 bases aligning to TRBD2. The V gene's germline CDR1 is SGHRS and CDR2 YFSETQ. J was trimmed by 7 bases and V by 1 base; bases with no gene match: 4. The CDR3 extends over 16 amino acids. Here the CDR3 reads CASSLRTSGSSGELFF. DNA of the CDR3: TGCGCCAGCAGCTTGCGGACTAGCGGGAGTAGCGGGGAGCTGTTTTTT.

CDR3 in DNA: TGTGCCAGCAGCCAAGATCGCAACACGAGGGCTAGCTACAATGAGCAGTTCTTC. Translating it yields CASSQDRNTRASYNEQFF. The J gene is TRBJ2-1, the V gene TRBV3-1 (or the pseudogene TRBV3-2); weak D call: TRBD2 (5 bases). Germline V gene data show CDR1 as LGHDT and CDR2 as YNNKEL (reference sequence). The CDR3 is 18 amino acids. V shed 0 bases and J shed 3 bases, with 18 bases lying between them.

This sequence joins TRBV15 and TRBJ1-5; D unclear. V lost 0 bases and J 2 bases, leaving 8 bases between the germline ends. Germline loops: CDR1 LNHNV, CDR2 YYDKDF (reference sequence). The length of the CDR3 is 15 residues. The DNA of the CDR3 is TGTGCCACCAGCAGAGATCCCGGGGGCAATCAGCCCCAGCATTTT. This sequence encodes CATSRDPGGNQPQHF.

The CDR3 loop is CASSYSGTDRTYGLTF. CDR3 coding DNA: TGTGCCAGCAGTTACTCCGGGACCGACAGGACCTACGGACTCACCTTC. The rearrangement uses TRBV6-5 and TRBJ1-2, with D possibly matching TRBD1 (6 bases). Trimming cost V 0 bases and J 13 bases, with 24 bases left between them. The germline gives CDR1 MNHEY, CDR2 SVGAGI. This CDR3 has 16 residues.

The rearrangement links TRBV6-6 to TRBJ1-5; D is undetermined. This CDR3 comprises 16 residues. Germline CDR1 is MNHNY and CDR2 is SVGAGI (reference sequence). V gave up 0 bases and J gave up 0 bases, with 9 bases separating them. The CDR3 reads CASSYSDTGSNQPQHF. CDR3 nucleotide sequence: TGTGCCAGCAGTTACTCTGACACCGGTAGCAATCAGCCCCAGCATTTT.

The chain has TRBV24-1 and TRBJ2-2, with TRBD2 identical over 10 bases. V lost 4 bases and J lost 6; bases outside the gene matches: 7. The CDR3 has 16 residues. CDR1 and CDR2 (germline): KGHDR, SFDVKD. The DNA for the CDR3 is TGTGCCACCAGTGAGTCCAGCGGGAGGGTATCCGGGGAGCTGTTTTTT. Encoded protein: CATSESSGRVSGELFF.

In this sample, this clone turned up a few times. The rearrangement uses TRBV11-2 and TRBJ2-7; D gene ambiguous. This CDR3 is 15 amino acids long. Trimming removed 2 bases from V and 0 bases from J, with 11 bases in between. CDR1 and CDR2 from the germline V gene are SGHAT and FQNNGV. The CDR3 spells CASSLTQIASYEQYF. The DNA for the CDR3 is TGTGCCAGCAGCTTAACACAGATTGCCTCCTACGAGCAGTACTTC.

The chain has TRBV5-1 and TRBJ2-4; TRBD2 agrees at 10 bases. J lost 0 bases, V lost 5 bases, and 8 bases had no gene match. The length of the CDR3 is 17 residues. The germline V gene encodes CDR1 SGHRS and CDR2 YFSETQ. In nucleotides, the CDR3 is TGCGCCAGCAGTTACGGACTAGCGGCACTAGCCAAAAACATTCAGTACTTC. Protein sequence: CASSYGLAALAKNIQYF.

The chain recombines TRBV7-3 with TRBJ2-3; D possibly corresponds to TRBD2 (5 bases). This CDR3 region has 15 residues. Trimming cost V 2 bases and J 5 bases, with 14 bases left between them. Germline values: CDR1 SGHTA, CDR2 FQGTGA. The CDR3, as DNA: TGTGCCAGCAGCTTACGTTTTGCCCGGGGAGATACGCAGTATTTT. This sequence encodes CASSLRFARGDTQYF.

The chain has TRBV28 and TRBJ2-1; D might be TRBD1 (5 bases). The CDR3 has 13 residues. The germline V gene has CDR1 MDHEN and CDR2 SYDVKM. Trimming removed 5 bases at V and 3 bases at J, with 8 bases between. Here the CDR3 reads CASSLDNYNEQFF. The CDR3 DNA reads TGTGCCAGCAGTCTGGACAACTACAATGAGCAGTTCTTC.

The chain combines TRBV5-6 with TRBJ1-5; D not certain. The germline gives CDR1 SGHDT, CDR2 YYEEEE. Trimming removed 0 bases at V and 0 bases at J, with 7 bases between. The CDR3 length is 15 residues. The CDR3 here is CASSLAGDSNQPQHF. CDR3 coding DNA: TGTGCCAGCAGCTTGGCAGGTGATAGCAATCAGCCCCAGCATTTT. Full variable domain (missing parts from reference TRBV5-6 and TRBJ1-5): DAGVTQSPTHLIKTRGQQVTLRCSPKSGHDTVSWYQQALGQGPQFIFQYYEEEERQRGNFPDRFSGHQFPNYSSELNVNALLLGDSALYLCASSLAGDSNQPQHFGDGTRLSIL.

The chain is built from TRBV5-1 and TRBJ2-7, with no clear D. Germline-derived CDR1 and CDR2 are SGHRS and YFSETQ. The CDR3 loop spans 13 amino acids. With 0 bases removed from V and 6 bases from J, the gap between germline ends came to 10 bases. The CDR3 spells CASSLGAGGEQYF. For the CDR3, the DNA is TGCGCCAGCAGCTTGGGGGCCGGTGGCGAGCAGTACTTC.

V is TRBV25-1 and J is TRBJ2-7; 9 nucleotides line up with TRBD1. With V trimmed by 5 bases and J by 5 bases, 10 bases remained unmatched. The CDR3 is 15 amino acids. Germline CDR1 and CDR2: MGHDK and SYGVNS. DNA for the CDR3: TGTGCCAGCAGTCAACCCGGGACAGGGTCCCACGAGCAGTACTTC. Residues: CASSQPGTGSHEQYF.

The gene calls are TRBV16 and TRBJ1-2, with D possibly matching TRBD1 (5 bases). CDR1 and CDR2 (germline): KGHSY, FQNENV. This CDR3 is built from 12 residues. With 5 bases removed from V and 5 bases from J, the gap between germline ends came to 9 bases. Here the CDR3 DNA reads TGTGCCAGCAGCGACAGCTTTTATGGCTACACCTTC. Protein product: CASSDSFYGYTF.

This chain uses TRBV7-6 with TRBJ1-1, with TRBD1 identical over 7 bases. This CDR3 contains 16 residues. V lost 1 base and J lost 1; bases outside the gene matches: 6. CDR1 and CDR2 (germline): SGHVS, FNYEAQ. The chain's CDR3 is CASSLDPHRGNTEAFF. CDR3 sequence (DNA): TGTGCCAGCAGCTTAGACCCCCACAGGGGGAACACTGAAGCTTTCTTT.